One sample yielded the 18 T cell receptor beta chains listed below, sequenced in a study of blood T cell repertoires in COVID-19. The data were produced by immunoSEQ multiplex PCR, yet TCRdb's version contains in-frame clones alone and is incomplete. The sample records a few hundred thousand clones, around 87% being singletons. The sample taken for sequencing was peripheral blood. Source of these receptors: a woman in her 30s with COVID-19, enrolled during active disease.

The chain couples TRBV27 to TRBJ1-5; D remains ambiguous. Trimming pared 8 bases from V and 9 bases from J, leaving 14 bases between. Germline assignment: CDR1 MNHEY and CDR2 SMNVEV (reference sequence). The CDR3 extends over 12 amino acids. The CDR3 DNA reads as TGTGCCAGCCGGCCCGGAGGTGGGCCCCAGCATTTT. It translates to CASRPGGGPQHF.

The chain uses TRBV3-1 (or the pseudogene TRBV3-2) and TRBJ1-2, with 8 bases matching TRBD1. Germline-derived CDR1 and CDR2 are LGHDT and YNNKEL (reference sequence). CDR3 length: 14 amino acids. The V and J ends lost 1 base and 6 bases, in that order; junction bases with no gene match: 4. The CDR3 spells CASSQGPGGNGYTF. CDR3 bases: TGTGCCAGCAGCCAAGGCCCAGGGGGCAATGGCTACACCTTC.

This clone was seen at least ten times. The CDR3 reads CASSTVGGLGEKLFF. Here the CDR3 DNA reads TGTGCCAGCAGCACAGTAGGCGGGCTCGGTGAAAAACTGTTTTTT. The J gene is TRBJ1-4, the V gene TRBV9; the D is unclear. Germline values: CDR1 SGDLS, CDR2 YYNGEE. There are 15 residues in the CDR3. The V gene lost 4 bases and the J gene lost 7 bases, with 17 bases spanning the gap.

The chain recombines TRBV4-1 with TRBJ1-1, with a tentative D call TRBD1 (6 bases). There are 15 residues in the CDR3. Germline values: CDR1 MGHRA, CDR2 YSYEKL. The V end was cut by 1 base, the J end by 5 bases, with 14 bases between. CDR3 protein: CASSQGVGGTTEAFF. The CDR3 region has the DNA TGCGCCAGCAGCCAAGGTGTAGGGGGTACGACTGAAGCTTTCTTT.

The chain employs TRBV20-1 and TRBJ2-7; D call uncertain. Trimming removed 3 bases from V and 2 bases from J, with 14 bases in between. The CDR3 totals 14 residues. The V gene's germline CDR1 is DFQATT and CDR2 SNEGSKA (reference sequence). CDR3 amino acids: CSASGGRPPYEQYF. In DNA, the CDR3 is TGCAGTGCTAGTGGTGGCAGGCCCCCCTACGAGCAGTACTTC.

The chain employs TRBV5-1 and TRBJ1-1; no clear D gene. Germline assignment: CDR1 SGHRS and CDR2 YFSETQ. V was clipped by 6 bases and J by 0 bases, with 12 bases between them. There are 14 residues in the CDR3. The CDR3 DNA reads TGCGCCAGCACCTACTCTTCGATGAACACTGAAGCTTTCTTT. This encodes CASTYSSMNTEAFF.

The chain combines TRBV2 with TRBJ1-1; D not resolved. The length of the CDR3 is 15 residues. Germline V gene lookup returns CDR1 SNHLY and CDR2 FYNNEI. The V end was cut by 1 base, the J end by 5 bases, with 14 bases between. The CDR3 protein is CASSEELVGGTEAFF. CDR3 DNA sequence: TGTGCCAGCAGTGAAGAATTAGTGGGAGGGACTGAAGCTTTCTTT.

V is TRBV11-3 and J is TRBJ1-1; no definite D call. Per the germline V gene, CDR1 is SGHNT and CDR2 is YENEEA. V shed 5 bases and J shed 5 bases, with 12 bases lying between them. This CDR3 comprises 13 residues. This CDR3 is CASSLWTETEAFF. The CDR3 DNA sequence: TGTGCCAGCAGCCTCTGGACTGAGACTGAAGCTTTCTTT.

This chain joins TRBV12-3 or TRBV12-4 and TRBJ2-7, with D hard to call. V lost 4 bases, J lost 4 bases, and 11 bases lay in between. The CDR3 is 13 amino acids. CDR3 bases: TGTGCCAGCAGTTCACATGGTCTTTACGAGCAGTACTTC. Protein sequence: CASSSHGLYEQYF.

This sequence joins TRBV27 and TRBJ2-7, with a possible D match to TRBD1 (5 bases). The CDR3 spans 14 residues. Germline V CDR1 and CDR2: MNHEY, SMNVEV (reference sequence). V shed 0 bases and J shed 6 bases, with 12 bases lying between them. The CDR3 DNA is TGTGCCAGCAGTTTATCGGACACACTTACCGAGCAGTACTTC. Its protein is CASSLSDTLTEQYF.

This sequence joins TRBV5-1 and TRBJ2-7, with TRBD2 as a possible D gene (5 bases). This CDR3 spans 14 amino acids. The germline CDR1 and CDR2 sequences are SGHRS and YFSETQ. V lost 2 bases and J 2 bases, leaving 11 bases between the germline ends. CDR3 sequence (DNA): TGCGCCAGCAGCTTTGAGGACGGGGCCTACGAGCAGTACTTC. Its protein is CASSFEDGAYEQYF.

V is TRBV15 and J is TRBJ2-7, with 7 bases aligning to TRBD1. Germline-derived CDR1 and CDR2 are LNHNV and YYDKDF (reference sequence). The CDR3 is made up of 14 amino acids. Trimming removed 1 base from V and 0 bases from J; junction bases left unmatched: 0. The CDR3 reads CATSRGQGSYEQYF. The DNA of the CDR3 is TGTGCCACCAGCAGAGGACAGGGCTCCTACGAGCAGTACTTC.

Many counts were recorded for this clone. This rearrangement joins TRBV12-3 or TRBV12-4 to TRBJ1-1; 8 bases match TRBD1. The CDR3 sequence is 13 residues long. V trimming: 6 bases; J trimming: 1 base; junction bases outside the gene matches: 1. The CDR3 DNA is TGTGCCAGCAGGGACAGGGAGAACACTGAAGCTTTCTTT. This sequence encodes CASRDRENTEAFF.

The chain carries TRBV5-1 and TRBJ1-1; tentative D call: TRBD1 (5 bases). CDR1 and CDR2 (germline): SGHRS, YFSETQ. The CDR3 is made up of 15 amino acids. Trimming took off 0 bases at V and 4 bases at J, with 13 bases between the two ends. This CDR3 is CASSLAEGGATEAFF. The CDR3 region has the DNA TGCGCCAGCAGCTTGGCCGAAGGAGGGGCCACTGAAGCTTTCTTT.

This clone was detected ten times or more. The chain joins TRBV7-2 to TRBJ2-2; 8 bases fit TRBD2. The V segment lost 10 bases and the J segment 0 bases; nucleotides outside the gene matches: 7. CDR3 length equals 15 residues. CDR1 is SGHTA and CDR2 is FQGNSA in the germline V gene. The CDR3 DNA reads as TGTGCCACCCGGGGGGGACTAGCGAACACCGGGGAGCTGTTTTTT. Translating gives CATRGGLANTGELFF.

This clone was detected only a few times. The chain has TRBV27 and TRBJ1-6; 8 bases map to TRBD1. The CDR3 runs 13 residues. The J segment lost 10 bases and the V segment lost 4 bases, leaving 3 bases of the junction unmatched. CDR1 and CDR2 (germline): MNHEY, SMNVEV (reference sequence). In nucleotides, the CDR3 is TGTGCCAGCAGTTCTAGACAGGGGTCACCCCTCCACTTT. Its protein is CASSSRQGSPLHF.

The chain is built from TRBV5-1 and TRBJ2-5, with 10 bases that match TRBD2. The CDR3 sequence is 14 residues long. Trimming at V came to 5 bases and at J to 6 bases, leaving 7 bases not matched to a gene. Germline CDR1 SGHRS, CDR2 YFSETQ. The DNA for the CDR3 is TGCGCCAGCAGTTCAGCGGGAGGGTACCAGACCCAGTACTTC. Translation: CASSSAGGYQTQYF.

With regard to this clone: Other DNA sequences in this sample translate to the same CDR3. The chain links TRBV6-5 to TRBJ2-7, with D tentatively TRBD2 (5 bases). V was shortened by 2 bases and J by 2 bases, with 10 bases between the two germline ends. The CDR3 extends over 14 amino acids. Germline loops: CDR1 MNHEY, CDR2 SVGAGI. DNA for the CDR3: TGTGCCAGCAGTTACGCAGGAGGTCCCTACGAGCAGTACTTC. Its translation: CASSYAGGPYEQYF.